This T cell receptor (beta chain) was sequenced during a study of Tregs in tolerant kidney transplant recipients. TCRdb's copy holds only in-frame clones and misses some; the assay was immunoSEQ multiplex PCR. In the table there are approximately 60,000 clones, about 89% of which are singletons. The CDR3 totals 18 residues. The germline CDR1 and CDR2 sequences are LGHNA and YNFKEQ. The J segment lost 2 bases and the V segment lost 1 base, leaving 6 bases of the junction unmatched. Recipients received nonmyeloablative bone marrow transplants from related graft donors, with transient mixed chimerism. V is TRBV4-2 and J is TRBJ2-5; 14 bases agree with TRBD2. This receptor was taken from a human patient who received a combined kidney and bone marrow transplant. A subset of T cells may come from the graft donor. The sample consisted of CD4+ T cells from blood (PBMCs), taken 6 months after the transplant. Here the CDR3 reads CASSQGLAGGPGQETQYF. In nucleotides, the CDR3 is TGTGCCAGCAGCCAAGGACTAGCGGGGGGGCCAGGTCAAGAGACCCAGTACTTC.